This TCR beta chain was found in a study of lymphopenia after photon versus proton radiotherapy. The CDR3 runs 14 residues. Germline V CDR1 and CDR2: SGHDT, YYEEEE. Trimming left V 4 bases short and J 2 bases short, with 10 bases between. This clone was seen only once. Antigen unknown. Clones were read by immunoSEQ multiplex PCR, and TCRdb kept only the in-frame ones, dropping some. The sample lists roughly 30,000 clones, nearly 95% occurring once. Study-wide results and limits: Proton therapy kept repertoires fairly stable, unlike photons, which gained effector/memory cells.

The rearrangement links TRBV5-6 to TRBJ1-5; D ambiguous. The TCR comes from a woman aged 50 to 60 with cholangiocarcinoma. Sequencing was performed on peripheral blood, taken from a patient treated with photon-based radiotherapy. In DNA form, the CDR3 reads TGTGCCAGCAGCCCGCAGGCGGGCAATCAGCCCCAGCATTTT. Translation: CASSPQAGNQPQHF.